What follows are 30 T cell receptor beta chains derived from one specimen sequenced in a study of T cell responses to AZD1222 COVID-19 vaccine. Data came from immunoSEQ multiplex PCR; TCRdb stores just in-frame clones and leaves some out. The table lists more than 120,000 clones, roughly nine tenths of them singletons. Source: peripheral blood, taken 28 days after the second AZD1222 dose. These receptors were collected from an adult who received the AZD1222 COVID-19 vaccine.

V is TRBV27 and J is TRBJ1-5, with D tentatively TRBD1 (6 bases). V gave up 2 bases and J gave up 4 bases, with 12 bases separating them. CDR1 is MNHEY and CDR2 is SMNVEV in the germline V gene (reference sequence). This CDR3 has 15 amino acids. The CDR3 reads CASSLHGQGNQPQHF. For the CDR3, the DNA is TGTGCCAGCAGTTTACATGGTCAGGGGAATCAGCCCCAGCATTTT.

Here the CDR3 DNA reads TGTGCCAGCAGCGCGGACAGGGCCGTCTTAAATGAGCAGTTCTTC. This translates into CASSADRAVLNEQFF. The J gene is TRBJ2-1, the V gene TRBV9, with 8 bases lining up with TRBD1. With 3 bases clipped from V and 7 bases from J, the junction kept 9 bases outside the gene matches. This CDR3 region has 15 residues. Germline CDR1 SGDLS, CDR2 YYNGEE.

This chain uses TRBV11-3 with TRBJ2-1, with D tentatively TRBD1 or TRBD2 (5 bases each). Looked up from germline, CDR1 is SGHNT and CDR2 is YENEEA. The V end was cut by 1 base, the J end by 8 bases, with 12 bases between. This CDR3 has 14 amino acids. The CDR3 spells CASSLGPGRDEQFF. The CDR3 DNA reads TGTGCCAGCAGCTTAGGGCCAGGGCGGGATGAGCAGTTCTTC. Together with reference TRBV11-3 and TRBJ2-1, the CDR3 gives the full variable domain: EAGVVQSPRYKIIEKKQPVAFWCNPISGHNTLYWYLQNLGQGPELLIRYENEEAVDDSQLPKDRFSAERLKGVDSTLKIQPAELGDSAVYLCASSLGPGRDEQFFGPGTRLTVL.

The rearrangement uses TRBV7-9 and TRBJ2-7; D unclear. Trimming stripped 5 bases from V and 8 bases from J, with 16 bases between. The CDR3 sequence is 13 residues long. Germline values: CDR1 SEHNR, CDR2 FQNEAQ (reference sequence). CDR3 loop: CASSPGPNNQQYF. CDR3 in DNA: TGTGCCAGCAGCCCGGGCCCAAATAATCAGCAGTACTTC.

The chain uses TRBV28 and TRBJ2-5; 10 bases match TRBD1. Germline V gene sequence: CDR1 MDHEN, CDR2 SYDVKM. The J segment lost 3 bases and the V segment lost 2 bases, leaving 3 bases of the junction unmatched. The CDR3 extends over 15 amino acids. CDR3 nucleotides: TGTGCCAGCAGTTTAGGACAGGGGGTGGAAGAGACCCAGTACTTC. Amino acid sequence: CASSLGQGVEETQYF.

The chain recombines TRBV4-2 with TRBJ1-1; D remains ambiguous. Looked up from germline, CDR1 is LGHNA and CDR2 is YNFKEQ. V dropped 0 bases and J dropped 0 bases, with 11 bases sitting between them. This CDR3 comprises 16 residues. The CDR3 reads CASSQDRAEMNTEAFF. CDR3 bases: TGTGCCAGCAGCCAAGATAGGGCAGAGATGAACACTGAAGCTTTCTTT.

This sequence joins TRBV12-3 or TRBV12-4 and TRBJ1-5; D is undetermined. CDR3 length: 13 amino acids. V lost 2 bases and J lost 3, with 5 bases in between. Written as DNA, the CDR3 is TGTGCCAGCAGTTTAAATACCAATCAGCCCCAGCATTTT. Encoded protein: CASSLNTNQPQHF.

This sequence joins TRBV7-9 and TRBJ1-1; a possible D gene is TRBD1 (6 bases). This CDR3 has 13 residues. V gave up 7 bases and J gave up 1 base, with 10 bases separating them. The V gene's germline CDR1 is SEHNR and CDR2 FQNEAQ (reference sequence). The CDR3 here is CASTGDKNTEAFF. The CDR3 DNA reads as TGTGCCAGCACCGGGGACAAGAACACTGAAGCTTTCTTT. The whole variable domain, filled in from reference TRBV7-9 and TRBJ1-1, reads DTGVSQNPRHKITKRGQNVTFRCDPISEHNRLYWYRQTLGQGPEFLTYFQNEAQLEKSRLLSDRFSAERPKGSFSTLEIQRTEQGDSAMYLCASTGDKNTEAFFGQGTRLTVV.

The chain uses TRBV28 and TRBJ2-1; 12 nucleotides line up with TRBD2. Trimming removed 4 bases from V and 0 bases from J; junction bases left unmatched: 10. Germline V gene lookup returns CDR1 MDHEN and CDR2 SYDVKM. The CDR3 totals 19 residues. This CDR3 is CASSYGTSGPPSSYNEQFF. CDR3 nucleotides: TGTGCCAGCAGTTATGGGACTAGCGGGCCTCCGAGCTCCTACAATGAGCAGTTCTTC.

The chain couples TRBV7-3 to TRBJ1-1, with 7 bases identical to TRBD1. The trim removed 3 bases at V and 5 bases at J, leaving 3 bases unmatched. CDR3 length equals 13 residues. Germline V CDR1 and CDR2: SGHTA, FQGTGA. In DNA, the CDR3 is TGTGCCAGCAGCTTGACAGGGCGGACTGAAGCTTTCTTT. Encoded protein: CASSLTGRTEAFF.

J is TRBJ2-3 and V is TRBV7-2, with unresolved D. V was clipped by 2 bases and J by 1 base, with 7 bases between them. Per germline, CDR1 SGHTA and CDR2 FQGNSA. The CDR3 is 14 residues long. The CDR3 here is CASSLQGGTDTQYF. CDR3 bases: TGTGCCAGCAGCTTACAAGGAGGCACAGATACGCAGTATTTT.

The CDR3 here is CSAFRSHGYTF. The CDR3 DNA follows: TGCAGTGCTTTCCGCAGCCACGGCTACACCTTC. The rearrangement links TRBV20-1 to TRBJ1-2; unclear D gene. Trimming left V 5 bases short and J 8 bases short, with 12 bases between. CDR3 length: 11 residues. Germline values: CDR1 DFQATT, CDR2 SNEGSKA (reference sequence).

This clone appeared once. The chain uses TRBV29-1 and TRBJ2-7, with D possibly TRBD2 on 6 matching bases. Trimming removed 6 bases from V and 2 bases from J, with 14 bases in between. This CDR3 is built from 13 residues. The V gene's germline CDR1 is SQVTM and CDR2 ANQGSEA. CDR3: CSVALASAYEQYF. The CDR3 nucleotides are TGCAGCGTGGCCCTAGCGAGCGCCTACGAGCAGTACTTC.

This clone was picked up a small number of times. This chain uses TRBV7-9 with TRBJ1-1; no reliable D call. Deletions cut 2 bases from V and 8 bases from J, with 9 bases between. Germline lookup yields CDR1 SEHNR and CDR2 FQNEAQ (reference sequence). The CDR3 contains 12 residues. DNA for the CDR3: TGTGCCAGCAGCTTACCACGACAAGAAGCTTTCTTT. Translated: CASSLPRQEAFF.

The genes are TRBV7-2 and TRBJ2-3; tentatively, D is TRBD2 (5 bases). Trimming took off 5 bases at V and 7 bases at J, with 10 bases between the two ends. The CDR3 has 12 amino acids. The germline gives CDR1 SGHTA, CDR2 FQGNSA. CDR3 residues: CASSRDLYTQYF. For the CDR3, the DNA is TGTGCCAGCAGCCGGGATCTATATACGCAGTATTTT.

The CDR3 protein is CAISAQGVLYEQYF. CDR3 nucleotide sequence: TGTGCCATCAGTGCGCAGGGGGTCCTCTACGAGCAGTACTTC. The V gene is TRBV10-3, the J gene TRBJ2-7; 7 bases align to TRBD1. Germline V lookup: CDR1 ENHRY, CDR2 SYGVKD. After removal of 4 bases from V and 3 bases from J, the junction contained 6 bases not matched to a gene. This CDR3 contains 14 residues.

The chain uses TRBV19 and TRBJ2-7, with TRBD1 matching 9 bases. Germline CDR1 is LNHDA and CDR2 is SQIVND (reference sequence). CDR3 length: 14 amino acids. V lost 5 bases and J lost 4; bases outside the gene matches: 6. In DNA form, the CDR3 reads TGTGCCAGTAGTGTCGGGACAGGGAAATACGAGCAGTACTTC. It encodes CASSVGTGKYEQYF.

The rearrangement uses TRBV7-3 and TRBJ2-1; maybe TRBD2 (6 bases). The V and J ends lost 5 bases and 14 bases respectively, with 13 bases between them. The CDR3 has 11 amino acids. Germline V gives CDR1 SGHTA, CDR2 FQGTGA. The CDR3 is CASSTGTGKFF. In DNA, the CDR3 is TGTGCCAGCAGCACGGGGACTGGGAAGTTCTTC.

The V gene is TRBV19, the J gene TRBJ1-2; D perhaps matches TRBD1 (6 bases). V shed 0 bases and J shed 4 bases, with 6 bases lying between them. The germline CDR1 and CDR2 sequences are LNHDA and SQIVND (reference sequence). The CDR3 is 13 residues long. In DNA, the CDR3 is TGTGCCAGTAGTATAGAGGGGGCCTATGGCTACACCTTC. It translates to CASSIEGAYGYTF.

The rearrangement joins TRBV6-1 to TRBJ1-6, with unresolved D. This CDR3 comprises 14 residues. Germline V gives CDR1 MNHNS, CDR2 SASEGT. V was cut by 3 bases and J by 6 bases, with 9 bases left in between. CDR3 in amino acids: CASSEAVVNSPLHF. The CDR3 bases are TGTGCCAGCAGTGAGGCAGTGGTTAATTCACCCCTCCACTTT.

This chain joins TRBV29-1 and TRBJ1-1, with 8 bases identical to TRBD1. CDR1 and CDR2 from the germline V gene are SQVTM and ANQGSEA. The CDR3 contains 14 residues. Trimming removed 7 bases from V and 5 bases from J; junction bases left unmatched: 12. CDR3 amino acids: CSASAGGSWTEAFF. Written as DNA, the CDR3 is TGCAGCGCGTCGGCAGGGGGCAGTTGGACTGAAGCTTTCTTT. The full variable domain, with the rest looked up from reference TRBV29-1 and TRBJ1-1, is SAVISQKPSRDICQRGTSLTIQCQVDSQVTMMFWYRQQPGQSLTLIATANQGSEATYESGFVIDKFPISRPNLTFSTLTVSNMSPEDSSIYLCSASAGGSWTEAFFGQGTRLTVV.

V is TRBV30 and J is TRBJ1-5; D gene uncertain. Trimming pared 3 bases from V and 6 bases from J, leaving 21 bases between. Germline CDR1 is GTSNPN and CDR2 is SVGIG (reference sequence). This CDR3 has 16 residues. The CDR3 here is CAWSYAGSLASQPQHF. In DNA, the CDR3 is TGTGCCTGGAGCTACGCCGGGTCTTTAGCAAGTCAGCCCCAGCATTTT.

This clone was observed a handful of times. V gene TRBV4-3 combines with J gene TRBJ2-7; 9 bases fit TRBD1. The CDR3 loop spans 14 amino acids. CDR1 is LGHNA and CDR2 is YSLEER in the germline V gene. V lost 4 bases, J lost 6 bases, and 7 bases stayed unmatched. The CDR3 DNA reads TGCGCCAGCAGCCCCGGGACAGGGAGAGGCGAGCAGTACTTC. Protein sequence: CASSPGTGRGEQYF.

The chain employs TRBV5-6 and TRBJ1-3; D perhaps matches TRBD1 (6 bases). This CDR3 has 12 residues. The germline V gene has CDR1 SGHDT and CDR2 YYEEEE. With 4 bases removed from V and 4 bases from J, the gap between germline ends came to 6 bases. CDR3 nucleotide sequence: TGTGCCAGCAGCACAGGGGGAAACACCATATATTTT. It codes for CASSTGGNTIYF.

The genes are TRBV4-3 and TRBJ1-2; 9 bases are shared with TRBD1. The CDR3 contains 15 residues. J lost 7 bases, V lost 0 bases, and 6 bases had no gene match. CDR1 and CDR2 from the germline V gene are LGHNA and YSLEER. The CDR3 loop is CASSQDVGTGFGYTF. The DNA of the CDR3 is TGCGCCAGCAGCCAAGATGTAGGGACAGGGTTTGGCTACACCTTC.

The V call is TRBV11-3, the J call TRBJ2-3, with 9 bases matching TRBD2. The ends lost 3 bases at V and 0 bases at J; junction bases unmatched: 4. This CDR3 has 16 residues. Germline V CDR1 and CDR2: SGHNT, YENEEA. The CDR3 is CASSFASGASTDTQYF. The CDR3 nucleotides read TGTGCCAGCAGCTTTGCTAGCGGGGCTAGCACAGATACGCAGTATTTT.

This chain links TRBV6-5 with TRBJ2-7, with 9 bases lining up with TRBD1. Germline CDR1 and CDR2: MNHEY and SVGAGI. V lost 3 bases to trimming and J lost 2 bases; unmatched junction nucleotides: 8. The CDR3 length is 16 residues. CDR3 nucleotide sequence: TGTGCCAGCAGTTATCGCTCGACAGGGGGGCCCTACGAGCAGTACTTC. Translating gives CASSYRSTGGPYEQYF.

The chain employs TRBV9 and TRBJ2-3; D not certain. CDR3 length: 16 amino acids. V was trimmed by 0 bases and J by 0 bases, leaving 11 bases between them. Germline assignment: CDR1 SGDLS and CDR2 YYNGEE. The CDR3 region is CASSVGSEKSTDTQYF. CDR3 nucleotide sequence: TGTGCCAGCAGCGTAGGCAGCGAAAAAAGCACAGATACGCAGTATTTT.

The CDR3 loop is CASSPLGTHSSYNEQFF. As DNA, the CDR3 is TGTGCCAGCAGCCCCTTAGGGACCCACTCCTCCTACAATGAGCAGTTCTTC. V usage is TRBV27 and J usage is TRBJ2-1, with D possibly called TRBD1 or TRBD2 (5 bases each). Germline V gives CDR1 MNHEY, CDR2 SMNVEV (reference sequence). The CDR3 loop spans 17 amino acids. V shed 6 bases and J shed 0 bases, with 18 bases lying between them.

This clone came up once. The V call is TRBV19, the J call TRBJ1-2; D unclear. V gave up 6 bases and J gave up 1 base, with 15 bases separating them. The CDR3 is made up of 15 amino acids. Per the germline V gene, CDR1 is LNHDA and CDR2 is SQIVND (reference sequence). The CDR3 region is CASSSLPGINYGYTF. CDR3 nucleotides: TGTGCCAGTAGCTCCTTACCGGGGATTAACTATGGCTACACCTTC.